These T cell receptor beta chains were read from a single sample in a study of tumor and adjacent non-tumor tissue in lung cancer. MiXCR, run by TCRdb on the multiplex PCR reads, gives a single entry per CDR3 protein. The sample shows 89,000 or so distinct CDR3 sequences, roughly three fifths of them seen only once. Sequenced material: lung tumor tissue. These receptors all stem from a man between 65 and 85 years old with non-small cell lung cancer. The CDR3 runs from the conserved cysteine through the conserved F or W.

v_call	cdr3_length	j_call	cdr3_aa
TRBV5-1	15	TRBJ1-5	CASSPGHLSNQPQHF
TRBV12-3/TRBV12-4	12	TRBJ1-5	CASRQSNQPQHF
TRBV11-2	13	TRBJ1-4	CASSLGQWGKLFF
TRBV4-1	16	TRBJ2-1	CASSHVVESSYNEQFF
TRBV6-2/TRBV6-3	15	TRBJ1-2	CASRSRGSSGYGYTF
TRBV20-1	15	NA	CSAYEGQGLDQPQYF
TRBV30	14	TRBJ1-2	CACPTEGTGGGYTF
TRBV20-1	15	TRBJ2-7	CNAIPGTGNSYEQYF
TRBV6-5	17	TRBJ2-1	CASSYGGGTGAYNEQFF
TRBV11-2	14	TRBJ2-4	CASSLPGGRNIQCF
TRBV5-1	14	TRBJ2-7	CASSAAGQRYEQYF
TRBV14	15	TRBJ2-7	CASSHASRGPLWQYF
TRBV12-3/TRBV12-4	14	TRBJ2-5	CASSLRALQETQHF
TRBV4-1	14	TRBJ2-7	CASSLGLAGEMQYF
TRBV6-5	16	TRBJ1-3	CASSYTRQGGRNTIYF
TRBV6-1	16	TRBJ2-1	CASLVQILSSYNEQFF
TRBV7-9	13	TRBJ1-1	CASSLAGSPLAFF
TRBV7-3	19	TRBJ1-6	CASSFPQNPLHFSNSPLHF
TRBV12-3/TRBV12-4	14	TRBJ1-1	CASSRGQMNTEAFF
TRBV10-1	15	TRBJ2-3	CASSDSDRGADTQYF
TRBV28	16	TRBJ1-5	CASSLFSGGKNQPQHF